A single sample gave rise to the 9 T cell receptor beta chains below, sequenced in a study of tumor-infiltrating lymphocytes in localized non-small cell lung cancer. Profiled with immunoSEQ multiplex PCR; TCRdb holds only in-frame clones, not every one. The data hold about 14,000 clones, with 60% to 80% observed a single time. The sequenced sample consisted of lung tumor tissue. All receptors come from a human donor with non-small cell lung cancer.

The chain carries TRBV7-9 and TRBJ2-5; the match to TRBD1 covers 8 bases. The J segment lost 5 bases and the V segment lost 5 bases, leaving 10 bases of the junction unmatched. The CDR3 is 15 amino acids. CDR1 and CDR2 from the germline V gene are SEHNR and FQNEAQ (reference sequence). CDR3 loop: CASSIRLRQGETQYF. The CDR3 bases are TGTGCCAGCAGCATTAGGCTCCGACAGGGGGAGACCCAGTACTTC.

This rearrangement joins TRBV21-1 to TRBJ2-3; TRBD2, the D gene given by the table, was not confirmed from the DNA. TRBV21-1 is described as a pseudogene. The length of the CDR3 is 20 residues. The CDR3 DNA is TGTGCCAGCAGCACTCCGGTTTACCGGGACTCGACTACTAGCACAGATACGCAGTATTTT. Translating gives CASSTPVYRDSTTSTDTQYF.

The chain uses TRBV19 and TRBJ1-2; no clear D. Per germline, CDR1 LNHDA and CDR2 SQIVND (reference sequence). V was trimmed by 7 bases and J by 1 base, leaving 10 bases between them. CDR3 length: 13 residues. CDR3 DNA sequence: TGTGCCAGTAAAACGGGTTTTAACTATGGCTACACCTTC. Amino acids: CASKTGFNYGYTF. The variable domain in full, completed from reference TRBV19 and TRBJ1-2, reads DGGITQSPKYLFRKEGQNVTLSCEQNLNHDAMYWYRQDPGQGLRLIYYSQIVNDFQKGDIAEGYSVSREKKESFPLTVTSAQKNPTAFYLCASKTGFNYGYTFGSGTRLTVV.

The rearrangement links TRBV5-1 to TRBJ1-3; 7 nucleotides line up with TRBD1. Germline trimming cut 4 bases from V and 0 bases from J; bases unmatched to any gene: 13. The CDR3 is 18 residues long. Germline CDR1 reads SGHRS; CDR2 reads YFSETQ. The CDR3, as DNA: TGCGCCAGCAGCCTCCGGACAGGAGACCTAAGCTCTGGAAACACCATATATTTT. It translates to CASSLRTGDLSSGNTIYF.

In regard to this clone: Other nucleotide sequences in the sample specify the same CDR3. The J gene is TRBJ1-2, the V gene TRBV30; D gene uncertain. The V and J ends lost 2 bases and 5 bases respectively, with 15 bases between them. This CDR3 is 14 amino acids long. The germline V gene encodes CDR1 GTSNPN and CDR2 SVGIG (reference sequence). The chain's CDR3 is CAWSSPTARYGYTF. The CDR3 DNA sequence: TGTGCCTGGAGTTCGCCAACAGCCCGTTATGGCTACACCTTC.

In this sample, this clone turned up a few times. The chain has TRBV5-1 and TRBJ2-2, with 7 bases that match TRBD2. The germline gives CDR1 SGHRS, CDR2 YFSETQ. V lost 4 bases to trimming and J lost 1 base; unmatched junction nucleotides: 7. CDR3 length: 16 amino acids. This chain's CDR3 is CASSRLAVENTGELFF. The CDR3, as DNA: TGCGCCAGCAGCCGGCTAGCGGTAGAGAACACCGGGGAGCTGTTTTTT.

This clone was found a few times. V usage is TRBV19 and J usage is TRBJ1-2, with 8 bases fitting TRBD1. J was trimmed by 0 bases and V by 6 bases; bases with no gene match: 9. The CDR3 has 16 amino acids. Germline values: CDR1 LNHDA, CDR2 SQIVND (reference sequence). The CDR3 sequence: CASRWGQAQANYGYTF. The CDR3 nucleotides are TGTGCCAGTAGATGGGGACAGGCCCAAGCTAACTATGGCTACACCTTC.

The chain uses TRBV7-2 and TRBJ1-2, with D unclear. CDR1 SGHTA and CDR2 FQGNSA come from the germline V gene. The CDR3 runs 13 residues. V was cut by 0 bases and J by 8 bases, with 10 bases left in between. CDR3 in DNA: TGTGCCAGCAGCTTAGCCCGAGATCGCGGCTACACCTTC. Translation: CASSLARDRGYTF. Full variable domain (outside the CDR3, taken from reference TRBV7-2 and TRBJ1-2): GAGVSQSPSNKVTEKGKDVELRCDPISGHTALYWYRQSLGQGLEFLIYFQGNSAPDKSGLPSDRFSAERTGGSVSTLTIQRTQQEDSAVYLCASSLARDRGYTFGSGTRLTVV.

The V gene is TRBV18, the J gene TRBJ2-3; 11 positions agree with TRBD2. V trimming: 3 bases; J trimming: 0 bases; junction bases outside the gene matches: 8. Germline CDR1 reads KGHSH; CDR2 reads LQKENI. CDR3 size: 18 residues. CDR3 region: CASSPGTSGTLSTDTQYF. The CDR3 nucleotides are TGTGCCAGCTCACCGGGGACTAGCGGAACCCTTAGCACAGATACGCAGTATTTT. The full variable domain, completed using reference TRBV18 and TRBJ2-3, is NAGVMQNPRHLVRRRGQEARLRCSPMKGHSHVYWYRQLPEEGLKFMVYLQKENIIDESGMPKERFSAEFPKEGPSILRIQQVVRGDSAAYFCASSPGTSGTLSTDTQYFGPGTRLTVL.